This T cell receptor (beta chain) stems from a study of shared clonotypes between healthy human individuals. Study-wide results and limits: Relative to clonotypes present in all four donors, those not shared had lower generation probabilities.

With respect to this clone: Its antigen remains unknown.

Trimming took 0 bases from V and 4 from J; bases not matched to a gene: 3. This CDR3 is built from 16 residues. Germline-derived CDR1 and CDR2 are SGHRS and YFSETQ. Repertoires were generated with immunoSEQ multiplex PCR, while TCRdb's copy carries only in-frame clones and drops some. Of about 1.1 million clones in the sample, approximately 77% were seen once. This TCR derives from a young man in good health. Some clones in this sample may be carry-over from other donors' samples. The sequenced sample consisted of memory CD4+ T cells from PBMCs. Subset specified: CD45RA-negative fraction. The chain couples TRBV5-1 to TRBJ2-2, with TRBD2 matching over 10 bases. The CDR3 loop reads CASSLESGRGTGELFF. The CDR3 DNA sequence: TGCGCCAGCAGCTTGGAAAGCGGGAGGGGCACCGGGGAGCTGTTTTTT.